These 10 T cell receptor beta chains originate from one sample sequenced in a study of control samples from healthy donors and cancer patients. The table came from immunoSEQ multiplex PCR; TCRdb's copy has only in-frame clones and leaves some out. The table lists under 70,000 clones, 90% to 96% of them singletons, with about 1% in the top ten. The material sequenced was blood. These TCRs come from a woman between 18 and 30 years old in good health.

This clone appeared once. The chain carries TRBV7-3 and TRBJ1-6; D is uncertain. Trimming shortened V by 7 bases and J by 4 bases, and 20 bases separated the two germline ends. Looked up from germline, CDR1 is SGHTA and CDR2 is FQGTGA. The CDR3 has 17 residues. The DNA for the CDR3 is TGTGCCAGCAAGTCCACCCCGCAGGTCTCGTATAATTCACCCCTCCACTTT. As protein: CASKSTPQVSYNSPLHF.

The CDR3 nucleotides are TGTGCCACCAGCAGAGGACAGGGGAGGGGAGCTTTCTTT. Translating gives CATSRGQGRGAFF. The genes are TRBV15 and TRBJ1-1, with 8 bases identical to TRBD1. CDR1 LNHNV and CDR2 YYDKDF come from the germline V gene (reference sequence). V trimming: 1 base; J trimming: 10 bases; junction bases outside the gene matches: 5. The CDR3 totals 13 residues.

The chain employs TRBV7-9 and TRBJ1-1; weak D call: TRBD1 (5 bases). Germline CDR1 SEHNR, CDR2 FQNEAQ (reference sequence). This CDR3 is built from 12 residues. The V end lost 2 bases, the J end lost 8 bases, and 9 bases lay between the germline ends. CDR3 loop: CASSLMTAEAFF. CDR3 sequence (DNA): TGTGCCAGCAGCTTAATGACAGCCGAAGCTTTCTTT. The whole variable domain, filled in from reference TRBV7-9 and TRBJ1-1, reads DTGVSQNPRHKITKRGQNVTFRCDPISEHNRLYWYRQTLGQGPEFLTYFQNEAQLEKSRLLSDRFSAERPKGSFSTLEIQRTEQGDSAMYLCASSLMTAEAFFGQGTRLTVV.

The chain uses TRBV3-1 (or the pseudogene TRBV3-2) and TRBJ1-5; TRBD1 might be the D (5 bases). CDR1 LGHDT and CDR2 YNNKEL come from the germline V gene (reference sequence). This CDR3 spans 13 amino acids. Deletions cut 0 bases from V and 15 bases from J, with 15 bases between. As DNA, the CDR3 is TGTGCCAGCAGCCAAGATTGGCAGGGCCATAGGCATTTT. It yields the protein CASSQDWQGHRHF.

CDR3 in DNA: TGTGCCAGCAGTGATCTCGGGGCCAGCTCCTACGAGCAGTACTTC. Translation gives CASSDLGASSYEQYF. This chain joins TRBV2 and TRBJ2-7; D possibly matches TRBD1 or TRBD2 (5 bases each). CDR3 length: 15 amino acids. The germline gives CDR1 SNHLY, CDR2 FYNNEI. The V gene lost 3 bases and the J gene lost 0 bases, with 12 bases spanning the gap.

This CDR3 reads CATKGDSSYNEQFF. The CDR3, as DNA: TGTGCCACCAAGGGCGATAGCTCCTACAATGAGCAGTTCTTC. The chain carries TRBV2 and TRBJ2-1; D unclear. Trimming stripped 10 bases from V and 0 bases from J, with 13 bases between. This CDR3 spans 14 amino acids. In germline, CDR1 is SNHLY, CDR2 FYNNEI.

The genes are TRBV7-9 and TRBJ1-2; D remains ambiguous. CDR1 SEHNR and CDR2 FQNEAQ come from the germline V gene (reference sequence). The V end was cut by 5 bases, the J end by 8 bases, with 15 bases between. The CDR3 loop spans 13 amino acids. The DNA of the CDR3 is TGTGCCAGCAGCCCCCTTAATCTCCGCGGCTACACCTTC. Protein product: CASSPLNLRGYTF.

The chain couples TRBV6-5 to TRBJ2-1, with TRBD1 identical over 9 bases. With V trimmed by 6 bases and J by 2 bases, 5 bases remained unmatched. The CDR3 is 15 amino acids. Germline V lookup: CDR1 MNHEY, CDR2 SVGAGI. CDR3 loop: CASRAGTGTYNEQFF. The CDR3 DNA is TGTGCCAGCAGGGCCGGGACAGGGACCTACAATGAGCAGTTCTTC.

J is TRBJ2-7 and V is TRBV28, with D possibly matching TRBD2 (6 bases). The germline V gene encodes CDR1 MDHEN and CDR2 SYDVKM. This CDR3 is 14 amino acids long. V gave up 1 base and J gave up 1 base, with 8 bases separating them. CDR3 sequence reads: CASSLSRGSYEQYF. CDR3 DNA sequence: TGTGCCAGCAGTTTATCGCGGGGTTCCTACGAGCAGTACTTC.

J is TRBJ1-5 and V is TRBV19; 11 positions agree with TRBD1. The germline V gene has CDR1 LNHDA and CDR2 SQIVND (reference sequence). V shed 9 bases, J shed 7 bases, and the junction held 5 bases outside the gene matches. The CDR3 runs 13 residues. The chain's CDR3 is CASRDRGKQPQHF. DNA for the CDR3: TGTGCCAGCAGGGACAGGGGGAAGCAGCCCCAGCATTTT.